Below are 28 T cell receptor beta chains sequenced from a single sample in a study of metastatic and nonmetastatic thyroid tumors. TCRdb re-clonotyped the PCR reads via MiXCR. The sample has more than 12,000 clones, roughly 19% seen once. The entire patient cohort was treatment-naive prior to thyroid surgery. Sequences were obtained from blood. These receptors all come from a female donor with papillary thyroid cancer or a benign thyroid nodule (not recorded which). Some clones in this sample may be carry-over from other donors' samples.

This clone was counted many times. The V gene is TRBV27, the J gene TRBJ1-1; TRBD1 is a possible D gene (5 bases). Trimming cost V 6 bases and J 3 bases, with 17 bases left between them. Germline-derived CDR1 and CDR2 are MNHEY and SMNVEV (reference sequence). The CDR3 is 15 amino acids. The CDR3 sequence: CASSSGGVEYTEAFF. The CDR3 DNA sequence: TGTGCCAGCAGCTCAGGAGGGGTCGAGTACACTGAAGCTTTCTTT.

This clone appeared once. In DNA, the CDR3 is TGTGCCAGCAGTACAACACAGGGCTACACCTTC. It is translated as CASSTTQGYTF. The V call is TRBV6-1, the J call TRBJ1-2; no reliable D call. This CDR3 comprises 11 residues. Germline CDR1 MNHNS, CDR2 SASEGT. Trimming pared 5 bases from V and 8 bases from J, leaving 9 bases between.

This clone has at least ten counts. The chain couples TRBV11-2 to TRBJ1-1; no firm D call. Germline-derived CDR1 and CDR2 are SGHAT and FQNNGV. This CDR3 spans 15 amino acids. The V gene lost 2 bases and the J gene lost 3 bases, with 13 bases spanning the gap. The chain's CDR3 is CASSLLARGDTEAFF. CDR3 in DNA: TGTGCCAGCAGCTTATTGGCGAGAGGCGACACTGAAGCTTTCTTT.

By its share, this clone is medium-sized. This sequence joins TRBV6-1 and TRBJ2-5, with 8 bases that match TRBD1. V dropped 10 bases and J dropped 5; count of bases not matched to a gene: 6. Germline loops: CDR1 MNHNS, CDR2 SASEGT. The CDR3 is made up of 12 amino acids. The CDR3 DNA follows: TGTGCCACGCAGGGGGCTGGTGAGACCCAGTACTTC. The encoded protein is CATQGAGETQYF.

Within the sample, this clone is medium-sized. This chain links TRBV15 with TRBJ2-7, with 8 bases matching TRBD2. The CDR3 extends over 15 amino acids. CDR1 and CDR2 from the germline V gene are LNHNV and YYDKDF (reference sequence). J was trimmed by 6 bases and V by 0 bases; bases with no gene match: 7. The CDR3 DNA reads TGTGCCACCAGCAGAGAATTAAGCGGGAGCGCCGAGCAGTACTTC. It specifies CATSRELSGSAEQYF.

This clone was detected ten times or more. The chain links TRBV5-6 to TRBJ2-1, with D unresolved. V dropped 2 bases and J dropped 9 bases, with 24 bases sitting between them. The CDR3 runs 17 residues. Germline CDR1 SGHDT, CDR2 YYEEEE. Here the CDR3 reads CASSFTSVARTVIEQFF. The DNA for the CDR3 is TGTGCCAGCAGCTTCACCAGTGTCGCTCGTACGGTTATTGAGCAGTTCTTC.

This clone was observed once. The V and J genes are TRBV18 and TRBJ2-7, with 7 positions matching TRBD1. CDR1 and CDR2 (germline): KGHSH, LQKENI. Trimming cost V 2 bases and J 2 bases; bases outside gene matches: 0. The CDR3 extends over 13 amino acids. CDR3 nucleotides: TGTGCCAGCTCACCAGGGACAGCCTACGAGCAGTACTTC. Its protein product is CASSPGTAYEQYF. The variable domain in full, completed from reference TRBV18 and TRBJ2-7, reads NAGVMQNPRHLVRRRGQEARLRCSPMKGHSHVYWYRQLPEEGLKFMVYLQKENIIDESGMPKERFSAEFPKEGPSILRIQQVVRGDSAAYFCASSPGTAYEQYFGPGTRLTVT.

By frequency in the sample, this clone is medium-sized (0.01 to 0.1%). The gene calls are TRBV6-6 and TRBJ1-1; possible D gene TRBD1, 6 bases. V shed 10 bases and J shed 1 base, with 28 bases lying between them. The CDR3 runs to 18 residues. The germline V gene has CDR1 MNHNY and CDR2 SVGAGI (reference sequence). The CDR3 sequence is CATGTRGRGPPTNTEAFF. The CDR3 region has the DNA TGTGCCACTGGTACGCGGGGGCGCGGACCACCAACGAACACTGAAGCTTTCTTT.

CDR3: CASSQDQARTAYFYTF. The CDR3 bases are TGCGCCAGCAGCCAAGATCAGGCCAGGACAGCGTATTTCTACACCTTC. The chain has TRBV4-1 and TRBJ1-2, with D perhaps TRBD1 (6 bases). The CDR3 loop spans 16 amino acids. Deletions cut 0 bases from V and 10 bases from J, with 21 bases between. Germline V gives CDR1 MGHRA, CDR2 YSYEKL.

This clone was seen repeatedly, ten times or more. The chain couples TRBV12-3 or TRBV12-4 to TRBJ1-3; perhaps TRBD1 as D (5 bases). CDR3 length equals 13 residues. The V end lost 6 bases, the J end lost 4 bases, and 10 bases lay between the germline ends. CDR3 nucleotides: TGTGCCAGCAGCCCCGGGGGGGGAAACACCATATATTTT. Amino acids: CASSPGGGNTIYF.

This clone appeared many times. Here the CDR3 DNA reads TGTGCCAGCTCACCATCCGGCTTTGGGGTCAACACCGGGGAGCTGTTTTTT. Its protein is CASSPSGFGVNTGELFF. The J gene is TRBJ2-2, the V gene TRBV18; unclear D gene. The CDR3 loop spans 17 amino acids. V lost 2 bases, J lost 2 bases, and 15 bases lay in between. Germline CDR1 and CDR2: KGHSH and LQKENI.

This clone was recorded many times. This chain joins TRBV16 and TRBJ2-5, with 7 positions matching TRBD1. This CDR3 is 14 amino acids long. Germline V gene sequence: CDR1 KGHSY, CDR2 FQNENV. V trimming: 4 bases; J trimming: 4 bases; junction bases outside the gene matches: 6. Here the CDR3 DNA reads TGTGCCAGCAGCCGACAGGGTGAGGGAGAGACCCAGTACTTC. Protein product: CASSRQGEGETQYF.

This clone showed up many times. The chain has TRBV2 and TRBJ2-5; 7 positions match TRBD2. Per the germline V gene, CDR1 is SNHLY and CDR2 is FYNNEI. After removal of 2 bases from V and 5 bases from J, the junction contained 8 bases not matched to a gene. The CDR3 covers 15 residues. CDR3 amino acids: CASSEYQRDGETQYF. DNA of the CDR3: TGTGCCAGCAGTGAATACCAGCGGGATGGGGAGACCCAGTACTTC.

This clone was recorded at least ten times. The rearrangement links TRBV5-1 to TRBJ2-5, with 11 nucleotides matching TRBD2. The V gene end was trimmed by 2 bases and the J gene end by 4 bases; junction bases not matched to a gene: 4. The CDR3 covers 15 residues. Looked up from germline, CDR1 is SGHRS and CDR2 is YFSETQ. The CDR3 nucleotides are TGCGCCAGCAGCTTACTAGCGGGAGATGGAGAGACCCAGTACTTC. This encodes CASSLLAGDGETQYF.

With regard to this clone: This sample also contains other DNA sequences that code for the same CDR3. This chain connects TRBV19 to TRBJ2-3; D may be TRBD2 (7 bases). Trimming took off 10 bases at V and 1 base at J, with 21 bases between the two ends. CDR1 and CDR2 from the germline V gene are LNHDA and SQIVND (reference sequence). The CDR3 length is 16 residues. The CDR3 here is CATSEGGAVGTDTQYF. The CDR3 nucleotides are TGTGCCACCTCCGAGGGGGGGGCTGTCGGCACAGATACGCAGTATTTT.

This clone is labeled as medium-sized. The genes are TRBV5-1 and TRBJ1-2, with D perhaps TRBD1 (5 bases). Germline V CDR1 and CDR2: SGHRS, YFSETQ. This CDR3 comprises 14 residues. The V end lost 4 bases, the J end lost 8 bases, and 18 bases lay between the germline ends. The CDR3 DNA follows: TGCGCCAGCAGCCCGGCCGGGGCAGGGAAAGGCTACACCTTC. This gives the protein CASSPAGAGKGYTF.

This clone was picked up many times. The chain is built from TRBV20-1 and TRBJ2-4, with 7 positions matching TRBD1. The CDR3 runs to 13 residues. Germline V CDR1 and CDR2: DFQATT, SNEGSKA (reference sequence). Trimming took 6 bases from V and 1 from J; bases not matched to a gene: 3. The CDR3: CSAQTGAKNIQYF. As DNA, the CDR3 is TGCAGTGCCCAGACAGGGGCCAAAAACATTCAGTACTTC.

This clone was seen at least ten times. V gene TRBV5-4 combines with J gene TRBJ2-7; 10 nucleotides align to TRBD1. Germline V gene sequence: CDR1 SGHNT, CDR2 YYREEE (reference sequence). The CDR3 is made up of 14 amino acids. V shed 5 bases and J 7 bases; nucleotides not matched to a gene: 9. DNA of the CDR3: TGTGCCAGCAGGCAAGACAGGGGGCTGGGGGAGCAGTACTTC. Encoded protein: CASRQDRGLGEQYF.

On this clone itself: This may be a read error: a much more frequent sequence differs by one nucleotide. The chain couples TRBV5-6 to TRBJ2-3; possible D gene TRBD1, 5 bases. The germline CDR1 and CDR2 sequences are SGHDT and YYEEEE. The CDR3 sequence is 16 residues long. CDR3 residues: CASSWRGDSLTGTQYF. The CDR3 region has the DNA TGTGCCAGCAGCTGGCGTGGTGACAGTCTCACAGGTACGCAGTATTTT.

CDR3 sequence: CATSDNLYNSPLHF. CDR3 DNA: TGTGCCACCAGTGATAATCTATATAATTCACCCCTCCACTTT. The gene calls are TRBV24-1 and TRBJ1-6; D call uncertain. CDR1 is KGHDR, CDR2 SFDVKD, per germline. V gave up 3 bases and J gave up 4 bases, with 6 bases separating them. CDR3 length equals 14 residues.

Notes on this clone: With a much larger clone just one base away, this may be a read error. The V gene is TRBV3-1, the J gene TRBJ1-1; D might be TRBD1 (6 bases). CDR3 size: 13 residues. V was clipped by 2 bases and J by 11 bases, with 15 bases between them. The germline gives CDR1 LGHDT, CDR2 YNNKEL (reference sequence). Here the CDR3 reads CASSQYRQGWAFF. CDR3 sequence (DNA): TGTGCCAGCAGCCAATATAGGCAGGGGTGGGCTTTCTTT.

By sample share, this clone is medium-sized. CDR3 in amino acids: CASSLTLSGGGGELFF. DNA of the CDR3: TGTGCCAGCAGTTTGACCCTTAGCGGGGGGGGCGGGGAGCTGTTTTTT. The chain uses TRBV6-1 and TRBJ2-2, with 11 bases matching TRBD2. This CDR3 region has 16 residues. V lost 5 bases to trimming and J lost 7 bases; unmatched junction nucleotides: 9. Germline CDR1 and CDR2: MNHNS and SASEGT.

The table lists this clone with many counts. The V call is TRBV4-1, the J call TRBJ1-4; no firm D call. Germline CDR1 is MGHRA and CDR2 is YSYEKL. V shed 1 base and J shed 4 bases, with 10 bases lying between them. The CDR3 length is 15 residues. The CDR3 reads CASSQGGVNNEKLFF. The CDR3 DNA reads as TGCGCCAGCAGCCAAGGCGGGGTTAATAATGAAAAACTGTTTTTT.

This clone was seen ten or more times. The rearrangement links TRBV9 to TRBJ2-1; TRBD2 aligns across 10 bases. With V trimmed by 2 bases and J by 0 bases, 14 bases remained unmatched. Germline CDR1 and CDR2: SGDLS and YYNGEE. The CDR3 length is 20 residues. DNA of the CDR3: TGTGCCAGCAGCGTCGGCCGCAGGACTAGCGGTGCAAGCTCCTACAATGAGCAGTTCTTC. This translates into CASSVGRRTSGASSYNEQFF.

This clone counts as medium-sized. V is TRBV6-1 and J is TRBJ1-4; the D is unclear. The germline V gene has CDR1 MNHNS and CDR2 SASEGT. CDR3 size: 12 residues. V was clipped by 5 bases and J by 5 bases, with 6 bases between them. Written as DNA, the CDR3 is TGTGCCAGCAGTCACACCAATGAAAAACTGTTTTTT. Amino acids: CASSHTNEKLFF.

This clone is labeled as medium-sized. The chain employs TRBV6-2 or TRBV6-3 and TRBJ2-3; D is uncertain. V was cut by 2 bases and J by 1 base, with 7 bases left in between. Germline assignment: CDR1 MNHEY and CDR2 SVGEGT. The CDR3 runs 14 residues. Here the CDR3 reads CASSYGWGTDTQYF. The CDR3 DNA is TGTGCCAGCAGTTACGGTTGGGGCACAGATACGCAGTATTTT.

The CDR3 loop is CSASDETQYF. As DNA, the CDR3 is TGCAGTGCTAGTGACGAGACCCAGTACTTC. This sequence joins TRBV20-1 and TRBJ2-5; the D is unclear. In germline, CDR1 is DFQATT, CDR2 SNEGSKA (reference sequence). Trimming removed 3 bases at V and 5 bases at J, with 4 bases between. The length of the CDR3 is 10 residues.

There are many counts of this clone. The CDR3 sequence is CASSVIRVDYNEQFF. CDR3 in DNA: TGCGCCAGCAGCGTTATCAGGGTCGACTACAATGAGCAGTTCTTC. V and J are TRBV5-1 and TRBJ2-1, with a weak D call TRBD1 (5 bases). The V and J ends lost 4 bases and 3 bases respectively, with 14 bases between them. The CDR3 runs 15 residues. Per germline, CDR1 SGHRS and CDR2 YFSETQ.